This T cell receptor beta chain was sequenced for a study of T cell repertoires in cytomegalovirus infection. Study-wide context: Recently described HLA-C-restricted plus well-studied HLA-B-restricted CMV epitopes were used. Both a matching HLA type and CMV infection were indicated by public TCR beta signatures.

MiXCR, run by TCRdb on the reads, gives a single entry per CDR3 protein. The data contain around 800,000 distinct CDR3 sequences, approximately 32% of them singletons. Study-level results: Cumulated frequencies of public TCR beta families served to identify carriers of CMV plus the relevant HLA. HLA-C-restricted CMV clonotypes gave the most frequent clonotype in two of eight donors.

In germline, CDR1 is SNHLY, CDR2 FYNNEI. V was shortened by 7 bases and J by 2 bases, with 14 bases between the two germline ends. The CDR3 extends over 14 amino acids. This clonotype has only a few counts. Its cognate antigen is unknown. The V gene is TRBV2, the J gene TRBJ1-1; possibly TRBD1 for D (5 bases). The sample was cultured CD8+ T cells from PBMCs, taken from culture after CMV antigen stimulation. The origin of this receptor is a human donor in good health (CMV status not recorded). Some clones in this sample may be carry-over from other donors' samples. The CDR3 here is CASTLVTVNTEAFF. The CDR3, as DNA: TGTGCCAGCACTCTCGTGACAGTCAACACTGAAGCTTTCTTT.